These 25 T cell receptor beta chains originate from one sample sequenced in a study of T cells in Graves' hyperthyroidism and ophthalmopathy. Template material for amplifying TCR beta CDR3 regions consisted of RNA transcripts. The TCR CDR3 was amplified in a first-round RT-PCR using the HTBI primer set. TCRdb processed the multiplex PCR reads anew with MiXCR; each CDR3 protein has one entry. This table holds hundreds of thousands of distinct CDR3 sequences, roughly 15% found once. The sample comprised blood. The source of these receptors is a woman aged 18-29 years with Graves' ophthalmopathy.

This clonotype has ten or more counts. The V gene is TRBV3-1, the J gene TRBJ2-7; TRBD1 is a possible D gene (6 bases). Trimming removed 2 bases from V and 1 base from J, with 12 bases in between. The germline V gene encodes CDR1 LGHDT and CDR2 YNNKEL (reference sequence). This CDR3 is built from 15 residues. The CDR3 coding sequence is TGTGCCAGCAGCCAACTCAGGACAGAGTCCTACGAGCAGTACTTC. Its translation: CASSQLRTESYEQYF.

This rearrangement joins TRBV30 to TRBJ1-3; D not resolved. The CDR3 extends over 14 amino acids. The V gene's germline CDR1 is GTSNPN and CDR2 SVGIG (reference sequence). Trimming took 3 bases from V and 0 from J, leaving 9 bases between them. The CDR3 sequence: CAWRPNLSGNTIYF. CDR3 bases: TGTGCCTGGAGACCTAACCTCTCTGGAAACACCATATATTTT.

In this sample, this clonotype turned up a few times. CDR3 sequence reads: CAISETGVGNQPQHF. In DNA, the CDR3 is TGTGCCATCAGTGAAACAGGGGTAGGTAATCAGCCCCAGCATTTT. The chain combines TRBV10-3 with TRBJ1-5; 7 positions agree with TRBD1. Trimming took 3 bases from V and 4 from J; bases not matched to a gene: 6. Germline V lookup: CDR1 ENHRY, CDR2 SYGVKD. The CDR3 runs to 15 residues.

In its sample, this clonotype was seen a few times. This chain joins TRBV6-2 or TRBV6-3 and TRBJ2-1, with D possibly called TRBD1 or TRBD2 (5 bases each). Germline V gives CDR1 MNHEY, CDR2 SVGEGT. V lost 6 bases and J lost 7, with 28 bases in between. The CDR3 is made up of 18 amino acids. CDR3 region: CASSRPAWGSRLRNEQFF. CDR3 coding DNA: TGTGCCAGCAGCCGACCCGCGTGGGGGTCCCGACTGAGGAATGAGCAGTTCTTC.

The chain combines TRBV9 with TRBJ2-1, with 9 bases matching TRBD1. CDR3 length equals 15 residues. Trimming took 1 base from V and 4 from J; bases not matched to a gene: 3. Looked up from germline, CDR1 is SGDLS and CDR2 is YYNGEE. CDR3 bases: TGTGCCAGCAGCGTATCGGGACAGGGATACAATGAGCAGTTCTTC. Protein sequence: CASSVSGQGYNEQFF.

This clonotype was seen many times. The chain has TRBV11-2 and TRBJ2-5; D perhaps matches TRBD1 (6 bases). The CDR3 runs to 12 residues. Germline-derived CDR1 and CDR2 are SGHAT and FQNNGV. V was cut by 4 bases and J by 6 bases, with 9 bases left in between. Written as DNA, the CDR3 is TGTGCCAGCAGCTCGGACAGAAAGACCCAGTACTTC. It is translated as CASSSDRKTQYF.

This clonotype was seen repeatedly, ten times or more. V usage is TRBV7-8 and J usage is TRBJ2-3; tentatively, D is TRBD2 (5 bases). The CDR3 contains 18 residues. Germline CDR1 and CDR2: SGHVS and FQNEAQ. V was pared by 3 bases and J by 0 bases, with 19 bases between. The CDR3 loop reads CASSFWIRGATSTDTQYF. The CDR3 region has the DNA TGTGCCAGCAGCTTTTGGATCCGGGGTGCTACTAGCACAGATACGCAGTATTTT.

The rearrangement links TRBV4-1 to TRBJ1-5, with 7 bases lining up with TRBD1. CDR1 and CDR2 (germline): MGHRA, YSYEKL. This CDR3 spans 17 amino acids. J lost 2 bases, V lost 0 bases, and 7 bases had no gene match. The chain's CDR3 is CASSQDLEGARNQPQHF. DNA of the CDR3: TGCGCCAGCAGCCAAGATCTGGAGGGGGCGCGCAATCAGCCCCAGCATTTT.

In regard to this clonotype: A much larger clone lies a single base off, so this may be a read error. The CDR3 here is CSAEGTRWDEQYF. Here the CDR3 DNA reads TGCAGTGCAGAAGGGACCCGGTGGGATGAGCAGTACTTC. The rearrangement links TRBV20-1 to TRBJ2-7; either TRBD1 or TRBD2 may fit D (5 bases each). Per germline, CDR1 DFQATT and CDR2 SNEGSKA (reference sequence). V lost 6 bases and J 7 bases, leaving 19 bases between the germline ends. The length of the CDR3 is 13 residues.

The rearrangement joins TRBV28 to TRBJ2-7; D perhaps matches TRBD2 (6 bases). The ends were cut back, 2 bases at V and 3 bases at J, with 11 bases in the middle. The CDR3 contains 14 residues. The V gene's germline CDR1 is MDHEN and CDR2 SYDVKM. The CDR3 reads CASSLQGLNYEQYF. CDR3 nucleotides: TGTGCCAGCAGTTTACAGGGACTCAACTACGAGCAGTACTTC.

This rearrangement joins TRBV10-3 to TRBJ1-5; 9 nucleotides match TRBD1. This CDR3 comprises 14 residues. The V gene end was trimmed by 9 bases and the J gene end by 2 bases; junction bases not matched to a gene: 5. CDR1 and CDR2 (germline): ENHRY, SYGVKD. Here the CDR3 reads CAIQGAPGNQPQHF. CDR3 DNA: TGTGCCATACAGGGGGCGCCTGGCAATCAGCCCCAGCATTTT.

This clonotype was counted between two and nine times. The chain links TRBV4-2 to TRBJ2-2; D gene ambiguous. The V gene lost 4 bases and the J gene lost 4 bases, with 13 bases spanning the gap. The germline CDR1 and CDR2 sequences are LGHNA and YNFKEQ. The CDR3 covers 15 residues. CDR3 loop: CASSPSLDSTGELFF. The CDR3 DNA reads as TGTGCCAGCAGCCCGAGTCTAGATTCCACCGGGGAGCTGTTTTTT.

The chain is built from TRBV5-1 and TRBJ1-2, with a weak D call TRBD1 (5 bases). V was pared by 0 bases and J by 5 bases, with 14 bases between. Germline loops: CDR1 SGHRS, CDR2 YFSETQ. The CDR3 length is 15 residues. Here the CDR3 reads CASSLADAGIYGYTF. In DNA form, the CDR3 reads TGCGCCAGCAGCTTGGCAGACGCAGGGATATATGGCTACACCTTC.

Ten or more counts support this clonotype. This sequence joins TRBV7-9 and TRBJ2-1; TRBD2 is a possible D gene (5 bases). V was shortened by 6 bases and J by 9 bases, with 9 bases between the two germline ends. This CDR3 is built from 11 residues. Germline assignment: CDR1 SEHNR and CDR2 FQNEAQ (reference sequence). Here the CDR3 reads CASRRGSEQFF. In DNA, the CDR3 is TGTGCCAGCAGACGAGGGAGTGAGCAGTTCTTC.

The V gene is TRBV19, the J gene TRBJ1-3; D unresolved. The ends were cut back, 6 bases at V and 2 bases at J, with 11 bases in the middle. The V gene's germline CDR1 is LNHDA and CDR2 SQIVND (reference sequence). This CDR3 spans 14 amino acids. The CDR3 sequence is CASSAEAAGNTIYF. The CDR3 DNA follows: TGTGCCAGTAGCGCAGAGGCTGCTGGAAACACCATATATTTT.

This clonotype was detected ten times or more. CDR3 DNA sequence: TGTGCCAGCAAACATTCTTCGAACACCGGGGAGCTGTTTTTT. Its translation is CASKHSSNTGELFF. This chain connects TRBV2 to TRBJ2-2; no definite D call. V gave up 7 bases and J gave up 0 bases, with 9 bases separating them. Germline values: CDR1 SNHLY, CDR2 FYNNEI. This CDR3 has 14 residues.

This clonotype was seen more than once but under ten times. The chain carries TRBV12-5 and TRBJ1-1; TRBD1 is a possible D gene (6 bases). The V gene's germline CDR1 is LGHNT and CDR2 FRNRAP. Trimming took off 6 bases at V and 6 bases at J, with 17 bases between the two ends. The CDR3 contains 14 residues. DNA for the CDR3: TGTGCTAGTGGGACAGGACCCTCGAGGGCTGAAGCTTTCTTT. It yields the protein CASGTGPSRAEAFF.

This clonotype was seen many times. The chain links TRBV12-3 or TRBV12-4 to TRBJ2-7, with a tentative D call TRBD1 (5 bases). The CDR3 length is 13 residues. V shed 6 bases and J shed 3 bases, with 12 bases lying between them. CDR3 DNA: TGTGCCAGCAGGTCCCCAGGGTACTACGAGCAGTACTTC. Protein product: CASRSPGYYEQYF.

The genes are TRBV28 and TRBJ1-1; TRBD1 aligns across 9 bases. CDR1 and CDR2 (germline): MDHEN, SYDVKM. CDR3 length: 15 residues. Trimming at V came to 5 bases and at J to 4 bases, leaving 8 bases not matched to a gene. The CDR3 here is CASSRDRALSTEAFF. In DNA form, the CDR3 reads TGTGCCAGCAGTCGGGACAGGGCGCTCTCCACTGAAGCTTTCTTT.

This clonotype was found many times. The DNA for the CDR3 is TGTGCCAGCCACTGGGACGCACCCCTCCACTTT. Translation: CASHWDAPLHF. The chain carries TRBV12-3 or TRBV12-4 and TRBJ1-6; a weak D match, TRBD1 (5 bases). This CDR3 is 11 amino acids long. V gave up 8 bases and J gave up 11 bases, with 10 bases separating them.

This clonotype was seen ten or more times. The V gene is TRBV5-6, the J gene TRBJ2-3; 12 bases line up with TRBD2. The CDR3 contains 17 residues. Germline loops: CDR1 SGHDT, CDR2 YYEEEE. V dropped 1 base and J dropped 0; count of bases not matched to a gene: 3. This CDR3 reads CASSLMGTSGSTDTQYF. CDR3 bases: TGTGCCAGCAGCTTGATGGGGACTAGCGGGAGCACAGATACGCAGTATTTT.

CDR3 sequence reads: CASQTRGFYNEQFF. The CDR3 coding sequence is TGTGCCAGCCAGACTAGGGGGTTCTACAATGAGCAGTTCTTC. The rearrangement links TRBV24-1 to TRBJ2-1; D tentatively fits TRBD1 or TRBD2 (6 bases each). The CDR3 spans 14 residues. Trimming left V 11 bases short and J 3 bases short, with 16 bases between. Germline V lookup: CDR1 KGHDR, CDR2 SFDVKD.

In its sample, this clonotype was seen a few times. The V gene is TRBV4-1, the J gene TRBJ2-1; TRBD2 might be the D (6 bases). Trimming left V 0 bases short and J 4 bases short, with 16 bases between. The CDR3 is 17 residues long. Per germline, CDR1 MGHRA and CDR2 YSYEKL. In DNA, the CDR3 is TGCGCCAGCAGCCAAGAGGAAGGGCGGGATAGGTACAATGAGCAGTTCTTC. It specifies CASSQEEGRDRYNEQFF.

As for this clonotype: A far larger clone is one base from this, pointing to a likely read error. This chain connects TRBV3-1 to TRBJ2-7, with 7 nucleotides matching TRBD1. The CDR3 totals 13 residues. Germline V gene sequence: CDR1 LGHDT, CDR2 YNNKEL (reference sequence). CDR3 protein: CASSPGTVYGQYF. CDR3 DNA sequence: TGTGCCAGCAGCCCCGGGACAGTTTACGGGCAGTACTTC.

This clonotype was observed at least ten times. J is TRBJ1-1 and V is TRBV27; the D gene is possibly TRBD1 (5 bases). Per the germline V gene, CDR1 is MNHEY and CDR2 is SMNVEV (reference sequence). Trimming pared 5 bases from V and 4 bases from J, leaving 17 bases between. The CDR3 extends over 15 amino acids. The CDR3 loop reads CASSLSPQGVTEAFF. CDR3 nucleotides: TGTGCCAGCAGTCTCTCCCCGCAGGGCGTCACTGAAGCTTTCTTT.